This T cell receptor beta chain comes out of a study of T cells after yellow fever vaccination. TCRdb processed the 5' RACE reads anew with MiXCR; each CDR3 protein has one entry. The sample has 170,000 or so distinct CDR3 sequences, about 6% seen once. Study outcomes and limitations: Across the CD4 and CD8 compartments, a small share of clonotypes was present in both.

V lost 7 bases and J lost 1, with 12 bases in between. This CDR3 comprises 13 residues. The germline gives CDR1 SQVTM, CDR2 ANQGSEA. Concerning this clonotype itself: No antigen is known for it.

The sequence derives from a young man who received the YFV17D yellow fever vaccine. Sequences were derived from CD4+ T cells sorted from PBMCs, sampled on the day of the first yellow fever vaccination. The genes are TRBV29-1 and TRBJ2-3; D unresolved. This chain's CDR3 is CSGEAAGTDTQYF. The CDR3 region has the DNA TGCAGCGGTGAGGCGGCTGGCACAGATACGCAGTATTTT.